Presented here are 24 T cell receptor beta chains from one specimen sequenced in a study of neurological immune-mediated disorders. TCRdb called the 5' RACE reads again in MiXCR, with one record for every CDR3 protein. In the table there are roughly 27,000 distinct CDR3 sequences, about 2.6% of which are singletons. Sequenced input: PBMCs. Receptor source: a woman aged 45 to 65 with multiple sclerosis.

The sample holds a few counts of this clonotype. The chain has TRBV20-1 and TRBJ2-3; D is possibly TRBD1 or TRBD2 (5 bases each). The CDR3 runs 13 residues. In germline, CDR1 is DFQATT, CDR2 SNEGSKA (reference sequence). The V end lost 3 bases, the J end lost 0 bases, and 7 bases lay between the germline ends. The CDR3: CSASRDSTDTQYF. The CDR3, as DNA: TGCAGTGCTAGCCGGGACAGCACAGATACGCAGTATTTT.

This clonotype was detected ten times or more. This rearrangement joins TRBV5-1 to TRBJ2-7; 12 bases match TRBD1. The CDR3 spans 15 residues. The V and J ends lost 3 bases and 5 bases, in that order; junction bases with no gene match: 6. From germline, CDR1 is SGHRS and CDR2 YFSETQ. The CDR3 protein is CASSSHGTGGDEQYF. CDR3 DNA sequence: TGCGCCAGCAGCTCCCACGGGACAGGGGGCGACGAGCAGTACTTC.

Many counts were recorded for this clonotype. The chain is built from TRBV7-9 and TRBJ2-7; weak D call: TRBD2 (5 bases). With 4 bases removed from V and 5 bases from J, the gap between germline ends came to 12 bases. The CDR3 totals 13 residues. CDR1 SEHNR and CDR2 FQNEAQ come from the germline V gene (reference sequence). DNA for the CDR3: TGTGCCAGCAGCTCAGCGGCGAGGGACGAGCAGTACTTC. This gives the protein CASSSAARDEQYF. The full variable domain, with the rest looked up from reference TRBV7-9 and TRBJ2-7, is DTGVSQNPRHKITKRGQNVTFRCDPISEHNRLYWYRQTLGQGPEFLTYFQNEAQLEKSRLLSDRFSAERPKGSFSTLEIQRTEQGDSAMYLCASSSAARDEQYFGPGTRLTVT.

There are a few counts of this clonotype. V is TRBV10-3 and J is TRBJ1-5; 7 bases are shared with TRBD1. Germline assignment: CDR1 ENHRY and CDR2 SYGVKD. The J segment lost 4 bases and the V segment lost 6 bases, leaving 3 bases of the junction unmatched. CDR3 length: 13 residues. CDR3: CAISIQGNQPQHF. CDR3 sequence (DNA): TGTGCCATCAGCATACAGGGGAATCAGCCCCAGCATTTT.

The sample holds many counts of this clonotype. This sequence joins TRBV12-3 or TRBV12-4 and TRBJ1-2; D may be TRBD1 (5 bases). V lost 7 bases to trimming and J lost 1 base, with 16 bases between them. The CDR3 is 15 amino acids. The CDR3, as DNA: TGTGCCAGCACCCCGAGGAGGCAGGGTAACTATGGCTACACCTTC. Its translation is CASTPRRQGNYGYTF.

At least ten counts were recorded for this clonotype. The chain uses TRBV7-3 and TRBJ1-2; 7 nucleotides agree with TRBD1. Looked up from germline, CDR1 is SGHTA and CDR2 is FQGTGA. After removal of 5 bases from V and 4 bases from J, the junction contained 4 bases not matched to a gene. The CDR3 extends over 13 amino acids. The CDR3 loop is CASSQDRFYGYTF. The CDR3 bases are TGTGCCAGCAGCCAGGACAGGTTCTATGGCTACACCTTC. Supplemented by reference TRBV7-3 and TRBJ1-2, the full variable domain reads GAGVSQTPSNKVTEKGKYVELRCDPISGHTALYWYRQSLGQGPEFLIYFQGTGAADDSGLPNDRFFAVRPEGSVSTLKIQRTERGDSAVYLCASSQDRFYGYTFGSGTRLTVV.

This clonotype has at least ten counts. The gene calls are TRBV5-1 and TRBJ1-5; 8 positions agree with TRBD1. The CDR3 has 15 amino acids. CDR1 and CDR2 (germline): SGHRS, YFSETQ. V shed 4 bases and J 8 bases; nucleotides not matched to a gene: 11. The chain's CDR3 is CASSTGTGGREPQHF. The CDR3 nucleotides are TGCGCCAGCAGCACGGGGACAGGCGGTAGGGAGCCCCAGCATTTT.

This clonotype occurred many times. The chain employs TRBV28 and TRBJ2-1; D is perhaps TRBD2 (6 bases). The germline CDR1 and CDR2 sequences are MDHEN and SYDVKM. The CDR3 has 15 residues. V was pared by 3 bases and J by 6 bases, with 15 bases between. The DNA for the CDR3 is TGTGCCAGCAGTTTCGCGACCGGAGGGCGCAATGAGCAGTTCTTC. It translates to CASSFATGGRNEQFF.

This clonotype was picked up many times. This sequence joins TRBV5-1 and TRBJ1-1; 7 nucleotides match TRBD1. The germline V gene encodes CDR1 SGHRS and CDR2 YFSETQ. J was trimmed by 4 bases and V by 0 bases; bases with no gene match: 9. The CDR3 length is 16 residues. CDR3 in amino acids: CASSLAGGGGFTEAFF. In DNA form, the CDR3 reads TGCGCCAGCAGCTTGGCTGGAGGGGGCGGTTTCACTGAAGCTTTCTTT.

This clonotype was picked up many times. The chain couples TRBV20-1 to TRBJ2-2; perhaps TRBD1 as D (6 bases). The V end lost 5 bases, the J end lost 2 bases, and 21 bases lay between the germline ends. The CDR3 loop spans 17 amino acids. Germline CDR1 is DFQATT and CDR2 is SNEGSKA (reference sequence). CDR3 amino acids: CSAPPLRQGINTGELFF. The CDR3 DNA reads TGCAGTGCTCCCCCCCTCCGGCAGGGGATCAACACCGGGGAGCTGTTTTTT.

Many counts were recorded for this clonotype. The chain carries TRBV20-1 and TRBJ2-7; D gene ambiguous. Germline loops: CDR1 DFQATT, CDR2 SNEGSKA (reference sequence). This CDR3 has 14 residues. Deletions cut 3 bases from V and 4 bases from J, with 16 bases between. CDR3 region: CSASKTAGRYEQYF. The CDR3 DNA follows: TGCAGTGCTAGTAAGACGGCAGGCCGGTACGAGCAGTACTTC.

By proportion, this clonotype is medium-sized. The V and J genes are TRBV7-2 and TRBJ2-1; the match to TRBD2 covers 11 bases. The CDR3 spans 14 residues. The germline CDR1 and CDR2 sequences are SGHTA and FQGNSA. J gave up 7 bases and V 4 bases, and 3 bases lay outside the gene matches. CDR3 protein: CASSWWTSGNEQFF. The CDR3 bases are TGTGCCAGCAGCTGGTGGACTAGCGGGAATGAGCAGTTCTTC.

This clonotype was seen at least ten times. V is TRBV9 and J is TRBJ1-1; D is unclear. CDR3 size: 13 residues. Trimming pared 0 bases from V and 3 bases from J, leaving 6 bases between. Germline-derived CDR1 and CDR2 are SGDLS and YYNGEE. CDR3 in DNA: TGTGCCAGCAGCGTAGCCGGGGACACTGAAGCTTTCTTT. This translates into CASSVAGDTEAFF.

This clonotype was observed many times. The V and J genes are TRBV3-1 and TRBJ1-1; tentative D call: TRBD1 (5 bases). CDR3 size: 14 residues. Germline values: CDR1 LGHDT, CDR2 YNNKEL (reference sequence). V lost 3 bases and J lost 1, with 9 bases in between. CDR3 loop: CASSQWDENTEAFF. For the CDR3, the DNA is TGTGCCAGCAGCCAGTGGGACGAGAACACTGAAGCTTTCTTT. Supplemented by reference TRBV3-1 and TRBJ1-1, the full variable domain reads DTAVSQTPKYLVTQMGNDKSIKCEQNLGHDTMYWYKQDSKKFLKIMFSYNNKELIINETVPNRFSPKSPDKAHLNLHINSLELGDSAVYFCASSQWDENTEAFFGQGTRLTVV.

This clonotype was recorded at least ten times. One end of the junction fails to match germline, which may point to a read error. The rearrangement uses TRBV28 and TRBJ1-6; no clear D gene. The CDR3 length is 14 residues. Germline CDR1 reads MDHEN; CDR2 reads SYDVKM. CDR3 sequence reads: CASSGVADNSPLNF. The CDR3 coding sequence is TGTGCCAGCAGTGGGGTGGCCGATAATTCACCCCTCAACTTT.

The chain recombines TRBV7-9 with TRBJ2-7; 8 nucleotides align to TRBD1. Germline assignment: CDR1 SEHNR and CDR2 FQNEAQ (reference sequence). Trimming cost V 3 bases and J 0 bases; bases outside gene matches: 7. CDR3 size: 16 residues. The CDR3 region is CASSFLSTGGSYEQYF. CDR3 nucleotides: TGTGCCAGCAGCTTTCTTTCAACAGGGGGCTCCTACGAGCAGTACTTC.

This clonotype was picked up many times. This sequence joins TRBV4-1 and TRBJ1-2; TRBD1 is a possible D gene (5 bases). Trimming removed 0 bases at V and 4 bases at J, with 15 bases between. CDR1 MGHRA and CDR2 YSYEKL come from the germline V gene. The CDR3 spans 16 residues. CDR3: CASSQDKEGTGYGYTF. The CDR3 coding sequence is TGCGCCAGCAGCCAAGATAAGGAGGGGACGGGCTATGGCTACACCTTC.

This clonotype was observed at least ten times. This chain connects TRBV6-6 to TRBJ1-2; no definite D call. The V gene lost 5 bases and the J gene lost 6 bases, with 10 bases spanning the gap. The germline CDR1 and CDR2 sequences are MNHNY and SVGAGI (reference sequence). The CDR3 is 12 amino acids. This chain's CDR3 is CASSEGLNGYTF. In DNA form, the CDR3 reads TGTGCCAGCAGTGAAGGGTTAAATGGCTACACCTTC.

This clonotype was seen many times. This chain links TRBV7-8 with TRBJ2-3; 11 positions agree with TRBD2. This CDR3 is 15 amino acids long. CDR1 SGHVS and CDR2 FQNEAQ come from the germline V gene. V shed 4 bases, J shed 3 bases, and the junction held 3 bases outside the gene matches. The CDR3 spells CASSSLAGGTDTQYF. The DNA of the CDR3 is TGTGCCAGCAGCTCTTTAGCGGGAGGGACAGATACGCAGTATTTT.

This clonotype was counted ten times or more. The gene calls are TRBV29-1 and TRBJ1-1; D gene ambiguous. The CDR3 has 12 residues. Germline V gene lookup returns CDR1 SQVTM and CDR2 ANQGSEA. Trimming took 4 bases from V and 0 from J, leaving 6 bases between them. As DNA, the CDR3 is TGCAGCGTTGGCAGCCTGAACACTGAAGCTTTCTTT. Its translation: CSVGSLNTEAFF.

By frequency in the sample, this clonotype is medium-sized. J is TRBJ2-3 and V is TRBV7-2, with unresolved D. This CDR3 region has 12 residues. V lost 4 bases, J lost 6 bases, and 8 bases lay in between. From germline, CDR1 is SGHTA and CDR2 FQGNSA. The CDR3 nucleotides read TGTGCCAGCAGCTCCCCCGGCGATACGCAGTATTTT. Amino acid sequence: CASSSPGDTQYF. The full variable domain, its missing parts supplied by reference TRBV7-2 and TRBJ2-3, is GAGVSQSPSNKVTEKGKDVELRCDPISGHTALYWYRQSLGQGLEFLIYFQGNSAPDKSGLPSDRFSAERTGGSVSTLTIQRTQQEDSAVYLCASSSPGDTQYFGPGTRLTVL.

This clonotype has at least ten counts. The CDR3 loop reads CSARGDSNNSPLHF. The CDR3 region has the DNA TGCAGTGCTAGAGGGGACAGCAATAATTCACCCCTCCACTTT. This chain uses TRBV20-1 with TRBJ1-6, with 7 bases aligning to TRBD1. CDR1 and CDR2 from the germline V gene are DFQATT and SNEGSKA (reference sequence). CDR3 size: 14 residues. V shed 1 base and J 5 bases; nucleotides not matched to a gene: 2.

This clonotype came up many times. The genes are TRBV2 and TRBJ1-6, with 8 bases aligning to TRBD1. V lost 5 bases and J lost 7; bases outside the gene matches: 4. CDR1 is SNHLY, CDR2 FYNNEI, per germline. The CDR3 length is 14 residues. The CDR3 loop is CASSNRGGNSPLHF. The CDR3 coding sequence is TGTGCCAGCAGTAACAGGGGGGGGAATTCACCCCTCCACTTT.

This clonotype was seen many times. The chain uses TRBV20-1 and TRBJ2-3; D unresolved. CDR1 is DFQATT and CDR2 is SNEGSKA in the germline V gene (reference sequence). V was shortened by 3 bases and J by 2 bases, with 3 bases between the two germline ends. CDR3 length equals 11 residues. The DNA for the CDR3 is TGCAGTGCTAGGTCCACAGATACGCAGTATTTT. Protein: CSARSTDTQYF.